These 8 T cell receptor beta chains came from one sample sequenced in a study of monozygotic twins with inflammatory bowel disease. From its re-call of the 5' RACE reads, TCRdb lists each CDR3 protein once, without DNA. The sample totals a few hundred thousand distinct CDR3 sequences. The specimen sequenced was blood. Source of these receptors: a human donor with ulcerative colitis or Crohn's disease, or a healthy co-twin of an affected twin (not recorded which).

The rearrangement uses TRBV5-4 and TRBJ1-4; TCRdb's assignment of TRBD1 cannot be checked, as there is no DNA. CDR3 length: 16 residues. In germline, CDR1 is SGHNT, CDR2 YYREEE (reference sequence). CDR3 loop: CASSHRRTGHNEKLFF. Combining the CDR3 with reference TRBV5-4 and TRBJ1-4 gives the whole variable domain ETGVTQSPTHLIKTRGQQVTLRCSSQSGHNTVSWYQQALGQGPQFIFQYYREEENGRGNFPPRFSGLQFPNYSSELNVNALELDDSALYLCASSHRRTGHNEKLFFGSGTQLSVL.

J is TRBJ2-1 and V is TRBV5-4; absent DNA, TCRdb's TRBD2 call cannot be checked. Germline values: CDR1 SGHNT, CDR2 YYREEE (reference sequence). The CDR3 spans 18 residues. CDR3 sequence reads: CASRRGLAGGSSYNEQFF.

The chain links TRBV12-3 or TRBV12-4 to TRBJ1-6; TCRdb selects TRBD1, and the lack of DNA leaves this call unchecked. The CDR3 totals 16 residues. The CDR3: CASSLDGGGRNSPLHF.

CDR3 protein: CASSLDWGRDYGYTF. The chain uses TRBV5-1 and TRBJ1-2; absent DNA, TCRdb's TRBD1 call cannot be checked. CDR1 and CDR2 (germline): SGHRS, YFSETQ. CDR3 length: 15 residues.

V usage is TRBV19 and J usage is TRBJ1-1. The CDR3 contains 11 residues. CDR1 LNHDA and CDR2 SQIVND come from the germline V gene (reference sequence). This CDR3 reads CASMGNTEAFF.

This sequence joins TRBV29-1 and TRBJ2-7; the TCRdb call, TRBD1, lacks DNA for checking. Germline V gene lookup returns CDR1 SQVTM and CDR2 ANQGSEA. The CDR3 is 13 residues long. The CDR3 loop is CSGLGGTSYEQYF.

CDR3 protein: CASSYLDRVQSYTF. The chain links TRBV6-5 to TRBJ1-2; TCRdb selects TRBD1, and the lack of DNA leaves this call unchecked. Germline-derived CDR1 and CDR2 are MNHEY and SVGAGI. The CDR3 runs 14 residues.

The chain is built from TRBV10-3 and TRBJ1-2; TCRdb lists TRBD1, though no DNA is available to test this call. The CDR3 totals 14 residues. Germline loops: CDR1 ENHRY, CDR2 SYGVKD. CDR3 sequence reads: CAISEGQVFYGYTF.